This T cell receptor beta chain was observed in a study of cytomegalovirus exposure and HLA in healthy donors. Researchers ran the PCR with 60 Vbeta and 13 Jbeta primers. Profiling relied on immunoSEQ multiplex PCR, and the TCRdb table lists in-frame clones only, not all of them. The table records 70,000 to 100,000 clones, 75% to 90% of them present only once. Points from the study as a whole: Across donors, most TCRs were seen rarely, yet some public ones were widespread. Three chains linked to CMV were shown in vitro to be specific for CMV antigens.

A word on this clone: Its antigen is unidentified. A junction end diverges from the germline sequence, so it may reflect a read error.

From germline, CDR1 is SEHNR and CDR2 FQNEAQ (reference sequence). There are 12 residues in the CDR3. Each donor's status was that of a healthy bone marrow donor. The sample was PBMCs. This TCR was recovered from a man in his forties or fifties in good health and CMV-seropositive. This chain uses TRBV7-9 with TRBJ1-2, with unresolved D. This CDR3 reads CSSSLDGYGYTF. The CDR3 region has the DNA TGTTCCAGCAGCTTAGACGGCTATGGCTACACCTTC.